This T cell receptor beta chain was profiled in a study of T cell responses to AZD1222 COVID-19 vaccine. The study, taken as a whole, reports: As reported, nearly half of all spike-specific TCRs target variant regions that are unmutated. Donors, mostly white British, included more females; clonal diversity was possibly underestimated.

Germline assignment: CDR1 SGDLS and CDR2 YYNGEE. The CDR3 covers 12 residues. With 1 base removed from V and 7 bases from J, the gap between germline ends came to 6 bases. Data came from immunoSEQ multiplex PCR; TCRdb stores just in-frame clones and leaves some out. The repertoire holds some 130,000 clones, 89% seen once, with about 6% in the top ten. Points on this clone: Its cognate antigen is unknown.

The material sequenced was peripheral blood, taken on day 0 of AZD1222 vaccination. This TCR derives from an adult in good health. The chain uses TRBV9 and TRBJ1-3; no definite D call. CDR3 protein: CASSVPPNTIYF. DNA for the CDR3: TGTGCCAGCAGCGTACCCCCCAACACCATATATTTT.